This T cell receptor (beta chain) is drawn from a study of T cells expressing NK-cell markers (TCRdb year 2020). The study in broad terms: Three sorted T-cell subsets (CD3+CD56+NKG2C+, CD3+CD56+NKG2C- and CD3+CD56-NKG2C+) from seven to nine donors had their TCR beta-chain repertoires profiled. Among the eight sequenced donors, only one was HCMV-seronegative, while the other seven were HCMV-seropositive. Illumina HiSeq 2000/2500, MiSeq or NextSeq was used to sequence libraries as 2 x 150 bp reads. The study sequenced eight donors, all healthy volunteers chosen at random: three men and five women. The study at large found these results: In six donors, the dominant CD3+CD56+NKG2C+ clonotypes ranked among the top 10 CD8+ clonotypes, making up roughly 1.0-8% of CD8+ T cells. Those dominant clonotypes were again the most abundant among CD3+CD56-NKG2C+ cells in several donors, at roughly 28.3-65%. Whether the expanded NKG2C-expressing T cell clones were specific for HCMV antigens remained unclear.

To determine HCMV serostatus, a commercial ELISA kit was used to detect HCMV-specific IgG in serum. Ficoll density gradient centrifugation was used to isolate peripheral blood mononuclear cells from blood. Notes on this clonotype: Its antigen is unknown.

For sequencing, an Illumina HiSeq 2000 was employed. 5'RACE template switching, by which a universal primer site and unique molecular identifiers were added, was used to make TCR beta cDNA libraries. cDNA synthesis was primed from the TCR beta constant segment and was followed by two successive PCR amplification steps. Processing in the source paper ran as follows. MIGEC handled demultiplexing of the reads and grouping by UMI, while MiTCR was used to assemble and quantify clonotypes. To exclude erroneous sequences, any TCR cDNA sequence not supported by at least two reads was discarded. The tcR package was used for downstream repertoire analysis, and clonotypes were matched across fractions by CDR3 nucleotide sequence plus V segment. VDJmatch was used to annotate antigen specificity against VDJdb, with one amino acid substitution in CDR3 allowed. TCRdb reanalyzed the reads, keeping one entry per CDR3 protein sequence and omitting DNA. The V and J calls and clone size are TCRdb's, not the authors'. The record for this sample contains about 390,000 distinct CDR3 sequences. The ten largest clonotypes hold approximately 11% of the sample.

The germline V gene provides CDR1 SGHAT and CDR2 FQNNGV. The CDR3 runs 14 residues from the cysteine to the phenylalanine. DNA was not recorded. The sequence derives from a woman between 50 and 59 years old in good health. Donor details come from another sample of the same person, matched by shared clones. The rearranged chain carries TRBV11-2 and TRBJ2-5; TCRdb picks TRBD1, but there is no DNA to check that call. The sequenced sample was blood T cells: a sorted CD56 or NKG2C T cell subset, CD4+ or CD8+ T cells, or bulk PBMC T cells (not recorded which). The CDR3 here reads CASSRGPAKETQYF.